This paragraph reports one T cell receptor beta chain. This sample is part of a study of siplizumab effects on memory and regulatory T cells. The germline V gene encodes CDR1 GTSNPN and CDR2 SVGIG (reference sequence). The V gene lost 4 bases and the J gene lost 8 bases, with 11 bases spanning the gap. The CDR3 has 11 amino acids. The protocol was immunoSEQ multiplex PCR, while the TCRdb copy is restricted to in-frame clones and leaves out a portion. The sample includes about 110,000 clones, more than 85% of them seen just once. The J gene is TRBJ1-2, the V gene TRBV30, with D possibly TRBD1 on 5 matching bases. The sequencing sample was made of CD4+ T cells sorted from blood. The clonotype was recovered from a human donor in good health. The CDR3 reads CAWKLGVGYTF. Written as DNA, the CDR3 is TGTGCCTGGAAATTGGGGGTCGGCTACACCTTC.